This TCR beta chain was obtained from a study of blood T cell repertoires in COVID-19. At the level of the study: Donors in the United States, Italy and Spain gave samples during acute or convalescent COVID-19.

Original analysis: By means of reference gene primer amplification, nucleated cell counts were estimated. Sequencing used immunoSEQ multiplex PCR; TCRdb keeps in-frame clones, though not all of them. V and J calls and clone size are copied from that table; D and trimming were computed from the DNA. Altogether approximately 350,000 clones are present, 80% to 85% being singletons, with the ten largest covering approximately 4.7%. Residents of about two dozen US areas, aged about 18 to 95 years, made up the participants. The V gene's germline CDR1 is SGHAT and CDR2 FQNNGV. This CDR3 has 18 residues. Germline trimming cut 7 bases from V and 5 bases from J; bases unmatched to any gene: 17.

The rearrangement links TRBV11-2 to TRBJ2-5, with TRBD2 matching over 12 bases. The clonotype comes from a woman aged 45-65 years who had recovered from COVID-19. The specimen was PBMCs or T cells enriched from blood (not recorded which). Here the CDR3 reads CASTEVGLAGGPMETQYF. The CDR3 DNA reads TGTGCCAGCACCGAGGTGGGGCTAGCGGGGGGGCCGATGGAGACCCAGTACTTC.